Given below is one TCR beta chain in context. The clone's antigen remains unknown. No much larger clone exists at a distance of one base, and base qualities are not known. Library preparation employed RT-PCR. Sequencer: Illumina HiSeq 2500. TCRdb reworked the public reads: Q25 trimming with fastp, MiXCR clone assembly, productive beta chains retained. Each entry merges the rows of one CDR3 protein and shows their most common DNA and genes. In all, the sample holds about 520,000 distinct CDR3 sequences, and roughly 7.9% of those were seen once. The leading ten clones occupy 13% of the sample. The data derive from a study of response to subunit inactivated influenza vaccine (dated by TCRdb to 2016 to 2019). Background on the whole study: Deep quantitative T cell receptor repertoire profiling was used in the study to track responses to a trivalent subunit inactivated influenza vaccine.

What the study reported, not specific to this receptor: The authors proposed that each seasonal influenza vaccination may bring in only a limited number of new T cells.

The CDR1 and CDR2 encoded by the germline V gene are LGHNA and YSLEER. From cysteine to phenylalanine, the CDR3 is 14 amino acids long. Just CDR3 DNA is preserved here, 42 bases in frame from base 1. V is pared back by 0 bases and J by 6 bases, with 12 bases lying between the germline termini. This clonotype was obtained from a man aged 50 to 75 who received an inactivated influenza vaccine. Donor details come from another sample of the same person, matched by shared clones. Sequenced here: PBMCs from blood, sampled roughly 24 months after vaccination. Recombination linked TRBV4-3 to TRBJ2-7; too little of a D gene remains to name it. The encoded CDR3 is CASSQDMNGGEQYF. The DNA sequence follows: TGCGCCAGCAGCCAAGATATGAACGGCGGCGAGCAGTACTTC.